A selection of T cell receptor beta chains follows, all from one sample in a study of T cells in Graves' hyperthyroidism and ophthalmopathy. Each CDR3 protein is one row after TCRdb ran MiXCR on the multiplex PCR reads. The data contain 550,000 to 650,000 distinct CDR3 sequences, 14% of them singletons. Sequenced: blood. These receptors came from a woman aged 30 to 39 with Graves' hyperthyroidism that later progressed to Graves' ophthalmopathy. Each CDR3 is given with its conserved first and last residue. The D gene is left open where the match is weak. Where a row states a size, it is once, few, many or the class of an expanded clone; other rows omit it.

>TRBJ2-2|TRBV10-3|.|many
TGTGCCATCAGTGAGAGGGAGATCAAGACGGGCGCCGGGGAGCTGTTTTTT
CAISEREIKTGAGELFF
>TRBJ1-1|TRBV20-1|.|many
TGCAGTGCTAGAGATTTCGTGGGAGTGGGGATAAAGTCCACTGAAGCTTTCTTT
CSARDFVGVGIKSTEAFF
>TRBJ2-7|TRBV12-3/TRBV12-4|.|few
TGTGCCAGCAGTTTTTATACCTACGAGCAGTACTTC
CASSFYTYEQYF
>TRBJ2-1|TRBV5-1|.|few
TGCGCCAGCAGCTCCTCTAGAAGCTCCTACAATGAGCAGTTCTTC
CASSSSRSSYNEQFF
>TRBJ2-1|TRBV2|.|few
TGTGCCAGCGGGGGTAGTGAGCAGTTCTTC
CASGGSEQFF
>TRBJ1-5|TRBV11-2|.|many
TGTGCCAGCAGCCTCGCCTTGGGTAGAGATCAGCCCCAGCATTTT
CASSLALGRDQPQHF
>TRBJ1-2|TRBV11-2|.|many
TGTGCCAGCAGCTTTGGGACGCACTATGGCTACACCTTC
CASSFGTHYGYTF
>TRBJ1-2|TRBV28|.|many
TGTGCCAGCAACCCCCAGGCCAGGGCCACTTCTTCTTATGGCTACACCTTC
CASNPQARATSSYGYTF
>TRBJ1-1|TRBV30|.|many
TGTGCCTGGAGGGGAGGTCCGAACACTGAAGCTTTCTTT
CAWRGGPNTEAFF
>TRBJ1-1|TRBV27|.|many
TGTGCCAGCAGTTTACTAAGCCTGAACACTGAAGCTTTCTTT
CASSLLSLNTEAFF
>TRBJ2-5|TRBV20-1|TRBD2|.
TGCAGTGCTAGAGATGGGGCTAGCGGGAGTTTAGAGACCCAGTACTTC
CSARDGASGSLETQYF
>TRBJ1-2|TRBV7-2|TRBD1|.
TGTGCCAGCAGCTCTACACAGGGGGCTGGAGGCTACACCTTC
CASSSTQGAGGYTF
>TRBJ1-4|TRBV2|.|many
TGTGCCAGCAGTGAATTGAGTGCAACTAATGAAAAACTGTTTTTT
CASSELSATNEKLFF
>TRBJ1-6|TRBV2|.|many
TGTGCCAGCGAAAGAAATCCGGGCTCAGGATACTCACCCCTCCACTTT
CASERNPGSGYSPLHF
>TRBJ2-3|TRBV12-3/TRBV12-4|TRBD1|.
TGTGCCAGCAGTGATGACAGGGCCACAGATACGCAGTATTTT
CASSDDRATDTQYF
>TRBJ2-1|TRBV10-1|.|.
TGCGCCAGCAGTAAACGGGCGGAATTTTACAATGAGCAGTTCTTC
CASSKRAEFYNEQFF
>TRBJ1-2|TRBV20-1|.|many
TGCAGTGCTAGAGATCGGGGGACTAACTATGGCTACACCTTC
CSARDRGTNYGYTF
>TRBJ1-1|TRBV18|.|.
TGTGCCAGCTCACATAACGACAAAAAGGTGAGCACTGAAGCTTTCTTT
CASSHNDKKVSTEAFF
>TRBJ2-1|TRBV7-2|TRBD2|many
TGTGCCAGCAGCATAACTAGCGGCCCCTACAATGAGCAGTTCTTC
CASSITSGPYNEQFF
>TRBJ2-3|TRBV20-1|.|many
TGCAGTGCTAGAGGGGGGGCGAGGACAGATACGCAGTATTTT
CSARGGARTDTQYF
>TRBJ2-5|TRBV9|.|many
TGTGCCAGCAGCCCCAGGGGGGACCAAGAGACCCAGTACTTC
CASSPRGDQETQYF
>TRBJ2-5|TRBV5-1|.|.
TGCGCCAGCAGCCCCCAAGTAAGCACGCAAGAGACCCAGTACTTC
CASSPQVSTQETQYF